The rows below give T cell receptor beta chains drawn from one sample of a study of shared clonotypes between healthy human individuals. Produced via immunoSEQ multiplex PCR; TCRdb's table is partial and in-frame only. The profile covers about 2.4 million clones, with over 85% appearing a single time and 0.35% to 0.45% taken by the ten largest. Sequenced material: naive CD4+ T cells from PBMCs. The receptors were gathered from a man between 18 and 35 years old in good health. Some clones in this sample may be carry-over from other donors' samples. Each CDR3 is given with its conserved first and last residue. D genes are given only for firm matches. The size of a clone is reported for some rows only, either as once, few or many, or as a class for expanded clones.

J,D,size,V,DNA,CDR3
TRBJ2-1,TRBD2,-,TRBV7-2,TGTGCCAGCAGACACATAGCGGGAGTAAGAGAGCAGTTCTTC,CASRHIAGVREQFF
TRBJ2-5,TRBD2,-,TRBV29-1,TGCAGCGTTGAAAAGTTCGCGGGAGTAGAGACCCAGTACTTC,CSVEKFAGVETQYF
TRBJ2-6,-,-,TRBV6-1,TGTGCCAGCAGTGTGGGCCCCCGGGAGTCCTCTGGGGCCAACGTCCTGACTTTC,CASSVGPRESSGANVLTF
TRBJ2-1,TRBD2,-,TRBV28,TGTGCCAGCACGGGATCGCCGGGACTAGGTCTGGATGAGCAGTTCTTC,CASTGSPGLGLDEQFF
TRBJ2-2,-,-,TRBV5-1,TGCGCCAGCAGCTCCTTTTGGCGGACGAACACCGGGGAGCTGTTTTTT,CASSSFWRTNTGELFF
TRBJ2-7,-,-,TRBV4-2,TGTGCCAGCAGCCGAAGGGACACACTTTCCTACGAGCAGTACTTC,CASSRRDTLSYEQYF
TRBJ2-1,-,once,TRBV29-1,TGCAGCGTTGTATACGACTACAATGAGCAGTTCTTC,CSVVYDYNEQFF
TRBJ2-2,-,-,TRBV7-9,TGTGCCAGCAGCTTAATTCAGGAGAACACCGGGGAGCTGTTTTTT,CASSLIQENTGELFF
TRBJ2-5,-,once,TRBV5-1,TGCGCCAGCAGCTTGGGGGACAGTCCGACCGGGGGGTACTTC,CASSLGDSPTGGYF
TRBJ1-5,TRBD1,-,TRBV7-9,TGTGCCAGCAGCCCTTCAGGGGGGGGTCGCTTCCCTCCTGTACCCCAGCATTTT,CASSPSGGGRFPPVPQHF
TRBJ1-3,-,-,TRBV7-9,TGTGCCAGCAGCTTCGAGGGCGCACGATACTCTGGAAACACCATATATTTT,CASSFEGARYSGNTIYF
TRBJ1-4,-,-,TRBV16,TGTGCCAGCAGCCAGAGAACAGCTCAAGAACTGTTTTTT,CASSQRTAQELFF
TRBJ2-7,TRBD2,-,TRBV5-1,TGCGCCAGCAGCTTGCGACTAGCGGTCGCCCCGGTTGAGCAGTACTTC,CASSLRLAVAPVEQYF
TRBJ1-1,TRBD1,-,TRBV4-1,TGCGCCAGCAGCCAACAGGGACAGAGATACACTGAAGCTTTCTTT,CASSQQGQRYTEAFF
TRBJ2-7,TRBD2,-,TRBV15,TGTGCCACCAGCCCGACTAGCGGGAGGAACGAGCAGTACTTC,CATSPTSGRNEQYF
TRBJ2-7,TRBD2,-,TRBV28,TGTGCCAGCAGTTCTGGACTAGCGGGAGTATCCCACTACGAGCAGTACTTC,CASSSGLAGVSHYEQYF